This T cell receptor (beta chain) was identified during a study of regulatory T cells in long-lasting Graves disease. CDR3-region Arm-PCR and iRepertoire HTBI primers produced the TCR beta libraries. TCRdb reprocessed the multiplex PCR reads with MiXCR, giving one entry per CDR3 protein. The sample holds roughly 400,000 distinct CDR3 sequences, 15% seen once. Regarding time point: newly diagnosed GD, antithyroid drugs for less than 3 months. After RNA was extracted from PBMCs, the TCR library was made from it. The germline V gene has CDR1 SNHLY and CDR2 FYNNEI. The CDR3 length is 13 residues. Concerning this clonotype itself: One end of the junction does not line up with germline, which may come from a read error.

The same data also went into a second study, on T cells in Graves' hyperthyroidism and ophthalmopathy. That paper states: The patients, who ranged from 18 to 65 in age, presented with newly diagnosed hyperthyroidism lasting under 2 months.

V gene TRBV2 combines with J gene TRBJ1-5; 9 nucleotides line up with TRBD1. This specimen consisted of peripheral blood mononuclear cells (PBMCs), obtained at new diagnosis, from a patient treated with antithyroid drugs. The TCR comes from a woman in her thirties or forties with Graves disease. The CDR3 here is CAGRGTGNQPQHF. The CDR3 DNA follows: TGTGCCGGCAGAGGGACAGGGAATCAGCCCCAGCATTTT.